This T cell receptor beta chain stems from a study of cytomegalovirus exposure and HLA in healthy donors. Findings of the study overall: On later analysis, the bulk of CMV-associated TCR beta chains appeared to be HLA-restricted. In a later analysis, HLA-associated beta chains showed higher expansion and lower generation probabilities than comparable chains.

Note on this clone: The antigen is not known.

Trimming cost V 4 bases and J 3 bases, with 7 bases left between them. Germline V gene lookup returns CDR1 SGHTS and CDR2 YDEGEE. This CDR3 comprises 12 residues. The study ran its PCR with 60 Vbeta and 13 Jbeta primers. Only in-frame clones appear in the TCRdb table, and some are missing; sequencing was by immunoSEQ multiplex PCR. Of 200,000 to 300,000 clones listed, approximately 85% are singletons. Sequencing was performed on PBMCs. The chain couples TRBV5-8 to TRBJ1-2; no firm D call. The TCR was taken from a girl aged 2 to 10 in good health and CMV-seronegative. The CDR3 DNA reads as TGTGCCAGCAGCCCGGGTGACTATGGCTACACCTTC. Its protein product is CASSPGDYGYTF.